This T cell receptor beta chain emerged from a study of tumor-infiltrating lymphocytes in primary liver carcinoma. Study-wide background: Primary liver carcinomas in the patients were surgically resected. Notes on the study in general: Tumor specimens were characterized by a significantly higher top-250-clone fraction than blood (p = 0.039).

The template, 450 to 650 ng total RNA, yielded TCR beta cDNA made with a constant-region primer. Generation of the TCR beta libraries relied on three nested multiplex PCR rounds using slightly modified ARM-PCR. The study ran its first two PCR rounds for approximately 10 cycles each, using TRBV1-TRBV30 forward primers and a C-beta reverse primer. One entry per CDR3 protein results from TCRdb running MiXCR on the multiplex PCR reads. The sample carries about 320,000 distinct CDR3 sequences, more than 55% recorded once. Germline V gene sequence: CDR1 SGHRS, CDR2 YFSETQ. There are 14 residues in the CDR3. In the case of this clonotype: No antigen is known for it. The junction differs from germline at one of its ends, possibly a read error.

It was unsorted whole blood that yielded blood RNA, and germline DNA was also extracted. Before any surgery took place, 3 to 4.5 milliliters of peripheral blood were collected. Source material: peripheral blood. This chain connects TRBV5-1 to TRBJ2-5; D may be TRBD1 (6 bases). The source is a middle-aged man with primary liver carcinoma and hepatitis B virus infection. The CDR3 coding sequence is TGCACCAGCAGCTGGGGGCTAGCAGAAGGAACCCAGTACTTC. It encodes CTSSWGLAEGTQYF.